This T cell receptor (beta chain) is from a study of cytomegalovirus exposure and HLA in healthy donors. Points on this clone: Its specificity is unknown. Mismatch with germline at one junction end may stem from a read error. The same CDR3 arises from other DNA sequences in this sample as well.

The CDR3 length is 16 residues. Germline loops: CDR1 MNHEY, CDR2 SVGAGI. The PCR contained 60 Vbeta and 13 Jbeta primers. The method was immunoSEQ multiplex PCR; TCRdb's version includes in-frame clones alone and lacks a portion of them. Here the sample spans under 200,000 clones, around 79% being singletons. Findings and limits, study-wide: Within an earlier analysis, most TCR beta V segments proved productive either about 90% or about 30% of the time. Using the classifier, cytomegalovirus status was reportedly diagnosed with high specificity and sensitivity.

The source material was PBMCs. This chain connects TRBV6-5 to TRBJ2-7, with 10 bases identical to TRBD1. The source of this sequence is a man aged 18-30 years in good health and CMV-seronegative. This CDR3 is CASSYSYRDRGYEQYF. The CDR3 nucleotides read TGTGCCAGCAGCTACTCGTACCGGGACAGGGGCTACGAGCAGTACTTC.